Following are 15 T cell receptor beta chains from one sample sequenced in a study of T cell repertoires in cytomegalovirus infection. One entry per CDR3 protein, called by TCRdb with MiXCR from the reads. The sample shows 600,000 to 800,000 distinct CDR3 sequences, 20% to 30% of them seen only once. Specimen: CD8+ T cells from PBMCs. Source of these receptors: a human donor in good health (CMV status not recorded). Some clones in this sample may be carry-over from other donors' samples.

The gene calls are TRBV20-1 and TRBJ2-5, with 7 bases aligning to TRBD1. The length of the CDR3 is 14 residues. The V gene end was trimmed by 6 bases and the J gene end by 1 base; junction bases not matched to a gene: 8. Germline assignment: CDR1 DFQATT and CDR2 SNEGSKA (reference sequence). In DNA form, the CDR3 reads TGCAGTGCGGGGCTTTGGGACAGCCAAGAGACCCAGTACTTC. Amino acids: CSAGLWDSQETQYF.

This clonotype appeared a few times. The chain has TRBV6-5 and TRBJ2-1, with D possibly matching TRBD1 (6 bases). V shed 5 bases and J shed 14 bases, with 16 bases lying between them. The CDR3 runs 12 residues. Germline assignment: CDR1 MNHEY and CDR2 SVGAGI. The CDR3: CASSTAQGKEFF. The CDR3 nucleotides read TGTGCCAGCAGTACCGCACAGGGAAAGGAGTTCTTC.

This clonotype was counted ten times or more. This chain connects TRBV12-3 or TRBV12-4 to TRBJ1-1; D is undetermined. Trimming left V 5 bases short and J 5 bases short, with 12 bases between. CDR3 length: 13 residues. In nucleotides, the CDR3 is TGTGCCAGCAGTGATGCAGTCGGAACTGAAGCTTTCTTT. Its translation: CASSDAVGTEAFF.

This clonotype was seen a handful of times. The gene calls are TRBV20-1 and TRBJ2-1; D is possibly TRBD1 or TRBD2 (5 bases each). Germline CDR1 DFQATT, CDR2 SNEGSKA (reference sequence). The CDR3 is 14 amino acids. Trimming removed 6 bases at V and 5 bases at J, with 17 bases between. DNA for the CDR3: TGCAGTGCACCAGGGCAAAGGGGACACAATGAGCAGTTCTTC. It translates to CSAPGQRGHNEQFF.

This clonotype was counted a single time. Since a much larger clone is just one base distant, this may be a read error. The V call is TRBV7-8, the J call TRBJ2-5; D gene uncertain. Per the germline V gene, CDR1 is SGHVS and CDR2 is FQNEAQ. CDR3 size: 14 residues. The CDR3, as DNA: TGTGTCAGCCAGCTTATTGACTTCCAAGAGACCCAGTACTTC. Protein: CVSQLIDFQETQYF. Full variable domain (outside the CDR3, taken from reference TRBV7-8 and TRBJ2-5): GAGVSQSPRYKVAKRGQDVALRCDPISGHVSLFWYQQALGQGPEFLTYFQNEAQLDKSGLPSDRFFAERPEGSVSTLKIQRTQQEDSAVYLCVSQLIDFQETQYFGPGTRLLVL.

This clonotype was counted only a few times. The V and J genes are TRBV2 and TRBJ2-3; D is unresolved. Germline CDR1 and CDR2: SNHLY and FYNNEI. Trimming took 8 bases from V and 6 from J, leaving 12 bases between them. The CDR3 runs to 12 residues. The CDR3 sequence is CASFSQRDTQYF. DNA of the CDR3: TGTGCCAGCTTCTCCCAAAGGGATACGCAGTATTTT.

This clonotype was counted between two and nine times. The chain recombines TRBV29-1 with TRBJ2-7, with D tentatively TRBD1 or TRBD2 (6 bases each). This CDR3 comprises 12 residues. Germline CDR1 reads SQVTM; CDR2 reads ANQGSEA. V lost 3 bases to trimming and J lost 7 bases, with 13 bases between them. CDR3 in DNA: TGCAGCGTTGAGGCAGGGGCGGGGGAGCAGTACGTC. Translated: CSVEAGAGEQYV.

This clonotype appeared a few times. The chain joins TRBV2 to TRBJ2-5; 7 bases are shared with TRBD1. The ends lost 2 bases at V and 4 bases at J; junction bases unmatched: 7. The CDR3 is 15 residues long. Germline V lookup: CDR1 SNHLY, CDR2 FYNNEI. The chain's CDR3 is CASSERWAGGETQYF. For the CDR3, the DNA is TGTGCCAGCAGTGAACGCTGGGCAGGGGGAGAGACCCAGTACTTC.

Concerning this clonotype itself: This could be a read error, since a much larger clone is one nucleotide away. The chain combines TRBV7-6 with TRBJ1-5; 9 nucleotides match TRBD1. Germline lookup yields CDR1 SGHVS and CDR2 FNYEAQ. The CDR3 extends over 16 amino acids. The CDR3 loop reads CASSLKGTGSIQPQHF. CDR3 bases: TGTGCCAGCAGCTTAAAAGGGACAGGGAGCATTCAGCCCCAGCATTTT.

The sample holds a few counts of this clonotype. V usage is TRBV5-4 and J usage is TRBJ2-2; D call uncertain. This CDR3 is built from 12 residues. V lost 6 bases to trimming and J lost 3 bases, with 6 bases between them. CDR1 is SGHNT, CDR2 YYREEE, per germline (reference sequence). CDR3 amino acids: CASMADTGELFF. CDR3 coding DNA: TGTGCCAGCATGGCTGACACCGGGGAGCTGTTTTTT.

V usage is TRBV25-1 and J usage is TRBJ2-5; 8 nucleotides match TRBD2. V was pared by 0 bases and J by 5 bases, with 8 bases of the junction left unmatched. This CDR3 has 16 amino acids. CDR1 MGHDK and CDR2 SYGVNS come from the germline V gene. CDR3 protein: CASSEYRAGERETQYF. For the CDR3, the DNA is TGTGCCAGCAGTGAATACAGAGCGGGGGAGAGGGAGACCCAGTACTTC.

The table lists this clonotype with many counts. The rearrangement joins TRBV7-2 to TRBJ2-1; D may be TRBD2 (6 bases). From germline, CDR1 is SGHTA and CDR2 FQGNSA. Trimming removed 5 bases from V and 6 bases from J, with 14 bases in between. The length of the CDR3 is 14 residues. The CDR3 spells CASSGRSGANEQFF. The CDR3 DNA is TGTGCCAGCAGCGGGCGTAGCGGAGCCAATGAGCAGTTCTTC.

This chain uses TRBV10-2 with TRBJ2-7; the match to TRBD2 covers 10 bases. V lost 7 bases, J lost 0 bases, and 9 bases stayed unmatched. Germline V lookup: CDR1 WSHSY, CDR2 SAAADI. There are 16 residues in the CDR3. The DNA for the CDR3 is TGCGCCAGCAATTTTCCTAGCGGGGGATCCTCCTACGAGCAGTACTTC. Translation: CASNFPSGGSSYEQYF.

In its sample, this clonotype was seen a few times. V gene TRBV5-1 combines with J gene TRBJ2-3, with D possibly TRBD2 on 6 matching bases. Germline V gene sequence: CDR1 SGHRS, CDR2 YFSETQ. This CDR3 comprises 16 residues. V was pared by 4 bases and J by 3 bases, with 18 bases between. The CDR3 nucleotides read TGCGCCAGCAGCCCTCAGGTTGCGGGGAGGACAGATACGCAGTATTTT. This gives the protein CASSPQVAGRTDTQYF. The variable domain in full, completed from reference TRBV5-1 and TRBJ2-3, reads KAGVTQTPRYLIKTRGQQVTLSCSPISGHRSVSWYQQTPGQGLQFLFEYFSETQRNKGNFPGRFSGRQFSNSRSEMNVSTLELGDSALYLCASSPQVAGRTDTQYFGPGTRLTVL.

This clonotype was picked up a small number of times. The chain recombines TRBV14 with TRBJ1-1; tentatively, D is TRBD1 (6 bases). The V end was cut by 1 base, the J end by 5 bases, with 14 bases between. Germline CDR1 SGHDN, CDR2 FVKESK. CDR3 length equals 15 residues. The CDR3 is CASSQGVQGWTEAFF. CDR3 bases: TGTGCCAGCAGCCAAGGTGTTCAGGGGTGGACTGAAGCTTTCTTT.